A single sample gave rise to the 9 T cell receptor beta chains below, sequenced in a study of shared clonotypes between healthy human individuals (TCRdb year 2020). CD8 naive samples consisted of CD45RO-negative cells that were positively selected for CCR7, yielding a CD45RA+CCR7+ population without TemRA cells. Library preparation was by the immunoSEQ multiplex PCR assay. TCRdb limited this immuneACCESS table to in-frame rearrangements with V and J called. A share of clones is missing; checked studies link under half to unresolved V genes, and the rest is unexplained. For this sample the table gives hundreds of thousands of clones, of which about 91% were detected only once. The ten largest clones take up roughly 24% of the sample. Sequenced material: naive CD8+ T cells sorted from blood. This sample's cell subset or site label indicates: CD45RA+CCR7+. These receptors were collected from a young man in good health.

CDR3 nucleotide sequence: TGTGCCATCAGTGATGGGCAGAATAATCAGCCCCAGCATTTT. This sequence encodes CAISDGQNNQPQHF. The gene calls are TRBV10-3 and TRBJ1-5; no reliable D call. Germline V lookup: CDR1 ENHRY, CDR2 SYGVKD. The CDR3 is 14 amino acids. V shed 3 bases and J shed 4 bases, with 10 bases lying between them.

This chain links TRBV4-1 with TRBJ1-1; possibly TRBD1 for D (6 bases). Germline assignment: CDR1 MGHRA and CDR2 YSYEKL. The CDR3 loop spans 16 amino acids. V was pared by 0 bases and J by 0 bases, with 11 bases between. DNA of the CDR3: TGCGCCAGCAGCCAAGAAAAACGGACAGTGAACACTGAAGCTTTCTTT. This codes for CASSQEKRTVNTEAFF.

The chain uses TRBV27 and TRBJ2-7; D is undetermined. Germline-derived CDR1 and CDR2 are MNHEY and SMNVEV (reference sequence). V dropped 2 bases and J dropped 3 bases, with 14 bases sitting between them. The CDR3 has 15 residues. The CDR3 DNA follows: TGTGCCAGCAGTTTAAATGCCTTTCCCCTCTACGAGCAGTACTTC. Translation: CASSLNAFPLYEQYF.

The chain uses TRBV28 and TRBJ2-5, with 9 nucleotides matching TRBD2. Germline CDR1 reads MDHEN; CDR2 reads SYDVKM. The CDR3 contains 17 residues. Trimming at V came to 2 bases and at J to 3 bases, leaving 10 bases not matched to a gene. The CDR3 protein is CASSLGASGIRKETQYF. In DNA form, the CDR3 reads TGTGCCAGCAGTTTAGGGGCTAGCGGGATTCGTAAAGAGACCCAGTACTTC.

CDR3 sequence (DNA): TGTGCCAGCCCCAATGGACCGAACACCGGGGAGCTGTTTTTT. This encodes CASPNGPNTGELFF. The chain is built from TRBV7-2 and TRBJ2-2; D gene uncertain. The CDR3 extends over 14 amino acids. The V gene's germline CDR1 is SGHTA and CDR2 FQGNSA. Deletions cut 8 bases from V and 0 bases from J, with 10 bases between.

V gene TRBV14 combines with J gene TRBJ2-2, with D unresolved. V lost 2 bases to trimming and J lost 4 bases, with 11 bases between them. Germline assignment: CDR1 SGHDN and CDR2 FVKESK. The CDR3 is 15 residues long. The CDR3 DNA reads TGTGCCAGCAGCCAAATTTTGGAAGCCACCGGGGAGCTGTTTTTT. This sequence encodes CASSQILEATGELFF. The whole variable domain, remainder taken from reference TRBV14 and TRBJ2-2, is EAGVTQFPSHSVIEKGQTVTLRCDPISGHDNLYWYRRVMGKEIKFLLHFVKESKQDESGMPNNRFLAERTGGTYSTLKVQPAELEDSGVYFCASSQILEATGELFFGEGSRLTVL.

The V call is TRBV30, the J call TRBJ1-1, with TRBD1 as a possible D gene (5 bases). Germline loops: CDR1 GTSNPN, CDR2 SVGIG (reference sequence). V lost 1 base to trimming and J lost 8 bases, with 14 bases between them. CDR3 length: 13 residues. DNA for the CDR3: TGTGCCTGGAGTGGGAGGGACCCCGGGGAAGCTTTCTTT. Translation gives CAWSGRDPGEAFF.

The chain couples TRBV5-1 to TRBJ1-3; TRBD1 matches at 7 bases. With V trimmed by 5 bases and J by 0 bases, 5 bases remained unmatched. The CDR3 spans 15 residues. Germline V CDR1 and CDR2: SGHRS, YFSETQ. In DNA form, the CDR3 reads TGCGCCAGCAGGAGGGACAGCAGCTCTGGAAACACCATATATTTT. This codes for CASRRDSSSGNTIYF.

V and J are TRBV27 and TRBJ2-2, with 12 positions matching TRBD2. Unmatched junction bases numbered 7, after V lost 4 bases and J lost 4 bases. The CDR3 has 17 amino acids. CDR1 MNHEY and CDR2 SMNVEV come from the germline V gene (reference sequence). This chain's CDR3 is CASSSTSGSSITGELFF. CDR3 in DNA: TGTGCCAGCAGTTCGACTAGCGGGAGTTCGATCACCGGGGAGCTGTTTTTT.